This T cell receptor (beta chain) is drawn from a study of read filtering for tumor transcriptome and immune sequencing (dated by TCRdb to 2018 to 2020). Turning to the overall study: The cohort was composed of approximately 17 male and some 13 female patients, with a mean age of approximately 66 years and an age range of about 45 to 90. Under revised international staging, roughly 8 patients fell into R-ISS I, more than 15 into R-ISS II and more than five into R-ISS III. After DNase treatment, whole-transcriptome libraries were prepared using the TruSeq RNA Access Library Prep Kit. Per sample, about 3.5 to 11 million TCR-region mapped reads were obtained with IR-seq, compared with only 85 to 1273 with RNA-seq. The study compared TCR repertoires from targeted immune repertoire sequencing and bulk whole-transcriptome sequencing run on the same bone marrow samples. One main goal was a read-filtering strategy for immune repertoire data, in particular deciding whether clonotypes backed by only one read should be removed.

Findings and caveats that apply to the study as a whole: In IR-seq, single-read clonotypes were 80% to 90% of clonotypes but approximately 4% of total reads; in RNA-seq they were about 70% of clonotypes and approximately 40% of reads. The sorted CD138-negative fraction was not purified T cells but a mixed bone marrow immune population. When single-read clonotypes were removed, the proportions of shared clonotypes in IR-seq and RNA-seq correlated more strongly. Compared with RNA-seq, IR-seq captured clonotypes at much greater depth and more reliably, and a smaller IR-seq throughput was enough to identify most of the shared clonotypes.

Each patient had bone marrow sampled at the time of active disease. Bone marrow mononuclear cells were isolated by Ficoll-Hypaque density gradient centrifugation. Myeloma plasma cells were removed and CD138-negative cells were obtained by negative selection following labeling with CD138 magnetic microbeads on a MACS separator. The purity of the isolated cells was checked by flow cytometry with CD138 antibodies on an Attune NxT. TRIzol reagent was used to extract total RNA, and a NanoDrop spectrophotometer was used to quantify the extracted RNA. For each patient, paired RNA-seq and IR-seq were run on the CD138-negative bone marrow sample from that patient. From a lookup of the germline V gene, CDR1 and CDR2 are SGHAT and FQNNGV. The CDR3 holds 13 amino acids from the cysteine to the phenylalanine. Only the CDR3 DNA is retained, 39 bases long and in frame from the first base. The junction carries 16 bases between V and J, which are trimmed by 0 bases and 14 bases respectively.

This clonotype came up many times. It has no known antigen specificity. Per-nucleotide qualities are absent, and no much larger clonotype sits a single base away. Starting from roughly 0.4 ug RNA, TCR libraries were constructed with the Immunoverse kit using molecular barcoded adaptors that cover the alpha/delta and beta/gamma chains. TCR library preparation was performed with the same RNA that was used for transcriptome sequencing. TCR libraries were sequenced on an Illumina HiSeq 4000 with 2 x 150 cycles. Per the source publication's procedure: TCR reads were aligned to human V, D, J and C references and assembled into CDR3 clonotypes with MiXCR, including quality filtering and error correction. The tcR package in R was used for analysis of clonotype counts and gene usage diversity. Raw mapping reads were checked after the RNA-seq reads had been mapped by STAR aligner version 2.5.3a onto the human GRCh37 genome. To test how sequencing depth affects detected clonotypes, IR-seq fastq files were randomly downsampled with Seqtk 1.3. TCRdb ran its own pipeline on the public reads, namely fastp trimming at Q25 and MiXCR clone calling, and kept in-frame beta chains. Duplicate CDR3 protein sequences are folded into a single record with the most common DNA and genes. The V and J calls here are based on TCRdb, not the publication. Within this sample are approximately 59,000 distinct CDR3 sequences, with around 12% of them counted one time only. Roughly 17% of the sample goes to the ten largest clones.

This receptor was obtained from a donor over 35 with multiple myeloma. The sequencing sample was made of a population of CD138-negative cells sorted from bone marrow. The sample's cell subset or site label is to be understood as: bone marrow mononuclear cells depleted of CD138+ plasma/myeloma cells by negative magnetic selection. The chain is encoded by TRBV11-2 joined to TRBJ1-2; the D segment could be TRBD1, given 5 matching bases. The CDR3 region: CASSLEVSGPDTF. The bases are TGTGCCAGCAGCTTAGAGGTGTCGGGGCCGGATACCTTC.